Below are 8 T cell receptor beta chains sequenced from a single sample in a study of shared clonotypes between healthy human individuals. Here immunoSEQ multiplex PCR was the method, and the copy in TCRdb shows in-frame clones only, minus some. The sample comprises 700,000 or so clones, about three quarters of which are singletons, and around 1.8% rests with the top ten. The sequencing input was memory CD4+ T cells sorted from blood. Subset described: CD45RA-negative fraction. Receptors originate from a woman in her 30s in good health.

This clone was detected a few times. This chain joins TRBV28 and TRBJ1-2, with 11 bases identical to TRBD1. CDR1 MDHEN and CDR2 SYDVKM come from the germline V gene. The CDR3 has 15 residues. The V and J ends lost 6 bases and 8 bases, in that order; junction bases with no gene match: 11. CDR3 DNA sequence: TGTGCCAGCAGGTCGGGACAGGGGGTGGTGGACGGCTACACCTTC. It codes for CASRSGQGVVDGYTF.

The V gene is TRBV4-1, the J gene TRBJ2-2, with D unclear. Germline V gives CDR1 MGHRA, CDR2 YSYEKL. V was cut by 1 base and J by 7 bases, with 16 bases left in between. This CDR3 has 16 residues. CDR3 sequence (DNA): TGCGCCAGCAGCCAAGGCGAAAGCCCGATTGTCGGGGAGCTGTTTTTT. Protein sequence: CASSQGESPIVGELFF.

J is TRBJ2-7 and V is TRBV5-1; TRBD1 agrees at 7 bases. V lost 5 bases to trimming and J lost 3 bases; unmatched junction nucleotides: 5. The CDR3 has 13 residues. CDR1 SGHRS and CDR2 YFSETQ come from the germline V gene. The CDR3 region has the DNA TGCGCCAGCAGTTGGGACAGCCACTACGAGCAGTACTTC. Residues: CASSWDSHYEQYF. Using reference TRBV5-1 and TRBJ2-7 for the parts outside the CDR3, the full variable domain is KAGVTQTPRYLIKTRGQQVTLSCSPISGHRSVSWYQQTPGQGLQFLFEYFSETQRNKGNFPGRFSGRQFSNSRSEMNVSTLELGDSALYLCASSWDSHYEQYFGPGTRLTVT.

There are many counts of this clone. J is TRBJ1-1 and V is TRBV30, with D unresolved. The CDR3 covers 13 residues. Germline CDR1 reads GTSNPN; CDR2 reads SVGIG (reference sequence). Trimming took 4 bases from V and 2 from J, leaving 11 bases between them. DNA for the CDR3: TGTGCCTGGACTGACATGGTTAACACTGAAGCTTTCTTT. Residues: CAWTDMVNTEAFF.

This chain connects TRBV6-1 to TRBJ2-2, with D possibly TRBD2 on 5 matching bases. Trimming pared 0 bases from V and 4 bases from J, leaving 15 bases between. Germline V gene data show CDR1 as MNHNS and CDR2 as SASEGT. CDR3 length: 17 amino acids. The CDR3, as DNA: TGTGCCAGCAGTGAAGCTCGGGGAAATTCGCTCACCGGGGAGCTGTTTTTT. Translation gives CASSEARGNSLTGELFF.

For this clone: Other DNA sequences in this specimen translate into the identical CDR3. V gene TRBV29-1 combines with J gene TRBJ2-7; 7 bases map to TRBD1. The J segment lost 4 bases and the V segment lost 6 bases, leaving 6 bases of the junction unmatched. Per germline, CDR1 SQVTM and CDR2 ANQGSEA. The CDR3 has 12 amino acids. CDR3 in DNA: TGCAGCGTCACGGGACAGCCATACGAGCAGTACTTC. This sequence encodes CSVTGQPYEQYF.

This chain joins TRBV19 and TRBJ1-5; D might be TRBD1 (5 bases). V gave up 4 bases and J gave up 6 bases, with 22 bases separating them. The germline V gene encodes CDR1 LNHDA and CDR2 SQIVND (reference sequence). The CDR3 covers 17 residues. For the CDR3, the DNA is TGTGCCAGTAGTAAGCGGCAGGGTGGCTTCGAGATTCAGCCCCAGCATTTT. Encoded protein: CASSKRQGGFEIQPQHF.

In this sample, this clone turned up once. V gene TRBV27 combines with J gene TRBJ2-2; no clear D. This CDR3 contains 12 residues. Germline loops: CDR1 MNHEY, CDR2 SMNVEV (reference sequence). The V gene lost 6 bases and the J gene lost 3 bases, with 5 bases spanning the gap. The CDR3 DNA reads as TGTGCCAGCAGGGGATACACCGGGGAGCTGTTTTTT. Translated, it gives CASRGYTGELFF.